What follows describes a single T cell receptor (beta chain). The sample comes from a study of blood T cell repertoires in COVID-19. The CDR3 is 15 residues long. Germline V lookup: CDR1 SEHNR, CDR2 FQNEAQ (reference sequence). The germline V and J ends were trimmed by 5 bases and 1 base, with 14 bases remaining between them. The protocol was immunoSEQ multiplex PCR, while the TCRdb copy is restricted to in-frame clones and leaves out a portion. The table lists hundreds of thousands of clones, 85% of them singletons. The genes are TRBV7-9 and TRBJ1-1, with a tentative D call TRBD1 (6 bases). Sequencing was done on a sample of PBMCs or T cells enriched from blood (not recorded which). The sequence was collected from a young woman who had been exposed to COVID-19. As DNA, the CDR3 is TGTGCCAGCAGCAGGGACATAAGTTCGAACACTGAAGCTTTCTTT. This encodes CASSRDISSNTEAFF.